This record concerns one T cell receptor beta chain sequence. The Seattle site enrolled patients during active infection and followed them longitudinally. This record belongs to a study of blood T cell repertoires in COVID-19. The overall study: T cells, B-cell-depleted T cells, or PBMCs provided the cDNA or gDNA that served as material.

This CDR3 region has 13 residues. The germline V and J ends were trimmed by 1 base and 5 bases, with 8 bases remaining between them. The germline V gene has CDR1 SGHAT and CDR2 FQNNGV. Some clones are missing from TCRdb's copy, which holds only in-frame ones; the method was immunoSEQ multiplex PCR. The sample has approximately 210,000 clones, around 85% seen once. This TCR was sampled from a man aged 60-69 years with COVID-19, enrolled during active disease. The chain has TRBV11-2 and TRBJ2-5; D may be TRBD1 (6 bases). Material for sequencing was peripheral blood. CDR3 protein: CASSLGGLETQYF. CDR3 nucleotides: TGTGCCAGCAGCTTAGGGGGGCTGGAGACCCAGTACTTC.